These T cell receptor beta chains were read from a single sample in a study of T cell changes during pregnancy in multiple sclerosis. Only in-frame clones appear in the TCRdb table, and some are missing; sequencing was by immunoSEQ multiplex PCR. Of tens of thousands of clones in the sample, over 80% were seen once. Material: CD4+ T cells from peripheral blood mononuclear cells, obtained before pregnancy. The receptors were gathered from a female donor with multiple sclerosis, enrolled in a pregnancy study. The conserved cysteine and the conserved F or W are not part of the CDR3 here.

V	J	CDR3
TRBV29-1	TRBJ2-7	SVVVGIEQY
TRBV7-2	TRBJ1-2	ASSRTQGLYGYT
TRBV29-1	TRBJ2-1	SVLGLARGSDEQF
TRBV4-3	TRBJ2-1	ASSQGRGGQRSNEQF
TRBV19	TRBJ2-2	ASSLAGVNTGELF
TRBV5-1	TRBJ1-2	ASSFEGSGYT
TRBV7-8	TRBJ2-1	ASSLALVAPNEQF
TRBV30	TRBJ2-5	AWSVHSGEYQETQY
TRBV23-1	TRBJ2-7	ASGRDRGFYEQY
TRBV7-9	TRBJ1-1	AIIKGGLGAEAF
TRBV5-4	TRBJ1-1	ASSFFDSSPEAF
TRBV5-1	TRBJ1-6	ASSLEGTGSNSPLH
TRBV2	TRBJ2-6	ASKQGHSGANVLT
TRBV11-3	TRBJ1-2	ASSALQPMGGANYGYT
TRBV5-6	TRBJ1-6	ASSPGQGSSPLH
TRBV11-3	TRBJ2-7	ASSLRQGAYEQY
TRBV7-2	TRBJ2-7	ASSRDYEQY
TRBV10-3	TRBJ2-1	AISGGRLRGSNEQF
TRBV6-5	TRBJ2-3	ASSPGPRGTDTQY
TRBV5-1	TRBJ1-1	ASSFGTGGEGTEAF
TRBV7-9	TRBJ1-2	ASSRGQGRGYT
TRBV29-1	TRBJ2-1	SPLAGSYNEQF
TRBV19	TRBJ1-1	ASITLKGRDRGLNTEAF
TRBV9	TRBJ2-3	ASSVLGQAQGDTQY
TRBV14	TRBJ1-1	ASSQLGGTGVNTEAF
TRBV7-2	TRBJ2-3	ASSLSPGQGQDTQY
TRBV15	TRBJ1-5	ATSRDRRSNQPQH
TRBV30	TRBJ1-6	AWSQDNSPLH
TRBV2	TRBJ1-4	ASRLRSGTGWGASNEKLF
TRBV5-1	TRBJ2-3	ASSQAGRGSTDTQY
TRBV7-8	TRBJ2-7	ASSLELAGGNEQY
TRBV5-1	TRBJ2-5	ASSSSRLVTQY
TRBV7-5	TRBJ2-3	ARGSGVCTDTQY
TRBV5-6	TRBJ2-4	ASSHRQGGIQY
TRBV5-1	TRBJ2-1	ASSPGTGGGNEQF
TRBV7-2	TRBJ2-7	ASSLAPSGGHGYEQY
TRBV2	TRBJ1-2	ASRVESGNYGYT
TRBV5-4	TRBJ2-7	ASSLAGGVEQY
TRBV4-2	TRBJ2-5	ASSQEGEETQY
TRBV4-2	TRBJ2-7	ASSQELMTGEEQY
TRBV30	TRBJ1-4	AWRGQDGNRELF
TRBV5-1	TRBJ2-3	ASSLPGTASPDTQY
TRBV6-5	TRBJ2-1	ASSYHRTNNEQF
TRBV7-2	TRBJ1-5	ASGQGVGPQH
TRBV7-9	TRBJ2-3	ASSFPLAGITTSTDTQY
TRBV5-6	TRBJ1-6	ASSLKGAGNSPLH
TRBV10-3	TRBJ1-1	AIRRDGGDGTEAF
TRBV2	TRBJ1-1	ASSETGFTEAF
TRBV7-6	TRBJ2-7	ASSLGANGIYEQY
TRBV6-5	TRBJ1-5	ASSYFPSLNQPQH
TRBV5-1	TRBJ2-1	ASSLEAWGGREQF
TRBV30	TRBJ2-5	AWSSRSWTSGGAAWETQY
TRBV27	TRBJ1-2	ASSWTGGRGYT
TRBV5-1	TRBJ2-5	ASSFGQAKETQY
TRBV19	TRBJ2-1	ASRWSGNYNEQF
TRBV7-6	TRBJ2-7	ASRPGTGVYEQY
TRBV19	TRBJ2-3	ASSTLQGLSTDTQY